This T cell receptor (beta chain) was captured by sequencing in a study of cytomegalovirus exposure and HLA in healthy donors. Findings and caveats of the study: Using the classifier, cytomegalovirus status was reportedly diagnosed with high specificity and sensitivity.

In the case of this clone: Its antigen is unidentified.

Germline V gene sequence: CDR1 SEHNR, CDR2 FQNEAQ (reference sequence). This CDR3 comprises 13 residues. The V and J ends lost 5 bases and 5 bases, in that order; junction bases with no gene match: 4. The repertoire was sequenced with immunoSEQ multiplex PCR; TCRdb's copy has only in-frame clones and lacks some. The repertoire holds approximately 150,000 clones, with roughly 84% as singletons. The sequencing sample was made of PBMCs. The sequence was collected from a man between 25 and 39 years old in good health and CMV-seropositive. The V gene is TRBV7-9, the J gene TRBJ2-5, with 8 bases aligning to TRBD1. CDR3 DNA: TGTGCCAGCAGCGCGCGGGACAGGGAGACCCAGTACTTC. Translating it yields CASSARDRETQYF.